This is a list of T cell receptor beta chains from one sample in a study of response to subunit inactivated influenza vaccine. From the RT-PCR reads, TCRdb called clonotypes with MiXCR, one entry per CDR3 protein. This table has some 800,000 distinct CDR3 sequences, about 20% appearing once. Sequenced here: PBMCs from blood, sampled 4 to 6 days after vaccination. The receptors come from a man between 45 and 60 years old who received an inactivated influenza vaccine. CDR3s include the opening cysteine and the closing phenylalanine or tryptophan. Fields, in order: clone size, J gene, D gene, V gene, CDR3 protein, CDR3 DNA. The D gene is left open where the match is weak. Size is omitted from some rows. Given values are once, few, many or a class for expanded clones.

>few|TRBJ1-1|TRBD1|TRBV3-1
CASRRTGWTEAFF
TGTGCCAGCAGAAGGACAGGGTGGACTGAAGCTTTCTTT
>.|TRBJ2-2|.|TRBV7-8
CASSFQLMNTGELFF
TGTGCCAGCAGCTTCCAATTGATGAACACCGGGGAGCTGTTTTTT
>.|TRBJ2-6|TRBD1|TRBV5-1
CASGEGAGANVLTF
TGCGCCAGCGGCGAGGGGGCCGGGGCCAACGTCCTGACTTTC
>few|TRBJ2-1|TRBD2|TRBV30
CAWSVPISSGGHDEQFF
TGTGCCTGGAGTGTACCAATTTCTAGCGGGGGGCACGATGAGCAGTTCTTC
>many|TRBJ2-1|TRBD2|TRBV4-3
CASSRGGTSNEQFF
TGCGCCAGCAGCCGAGGAGGGACTAGCAATGAGCAGTTCTTC
>.|TRBJ2-5|.|TRBV9
CASSPFAGALPQETQYF
TGTGCCAGCAGCCCATTCGCAGGGGCCCTACCCCAAGAGACCCAGTACTTC
>.|TRBJ2-7|TRBD2|TRBV2
CASSGLAGISSYEQYF
TGTGCCAGCAGTGGACTAGCGGGAATATCTTCCTACGAGCAGTACTTC
>few|TRBJ2-7|.|TRBV7-2
CASSAGVLYEQYF
TGTGCCAGCAGCGCCGGGGTTTTATACGAGCAGTACTTC
>.|TRBJ1-2|TRBD1|TRBV12-3/TRBV12-4
CASSDRGDGYTF
TGTGCCAGCAGTGACAGGGGCGATGGCTACACCTTC
>few|TRBJ1-4|.|TRBV5-5
CASSLVGAYEKLFF
TGTGCCAGCAGCTTGGTAGGGGCTTACGAAAAACTGTTTTTT
>.|TRBJ2-7|TRBD2|TRBV7-2
CANSLVGSGGSYEQYF
TGTGCCAACAGCTTAGTTGGTAGCGGGGGATCCTACGAGCAGTACTTC
>.|TRBJ2-1|TRBD2|TRBV6-1
CASSDLSGRSQYEQFF
TGTGCCAGCAGTGACCTTAGCGGGAGATCTCAGTATGAGCAGTTCTTC
>.|TRBJ2-7|.|TRBV20-1
CSTREQYF
TGCAGCACGAGGGAGCAGTACTTC
>.|TRBJ2-7|.|TRBV9
CASSVVPGSVNEQYF
TGTGCCAGCAGCGTAGTCCCAGGATCAGTGAACGAGCAGTACTTC
>.|TRBJ2-7|.|TRBV6-2/TRBV6-3
CASLGGGSGPYEQYF
TGTGCCAGCCTTGGCGGGGGCAGTGGGCCCTACGAGCAGTACTTC
>few|TRBJ2-7|.|TRBV5-6
CASSLNRGVTLYEQYF
TGTGCCAGCAGCCTGAATAGGGGAGTCACCCTCTACGAGCAGTACTTC
>.|TRBJ2-7|.|TRBV15
CATSRGGMQGSEQYF
TGTGCCACCAGCAGAGGGGGAATGCAGGGCAGCGAGCAGTACTTC
>.|TRBJ2-3|.|TRBV7-9
CASSLFRRSSTDTQYF
TGTGCCAGCAGCTTATTTCGGCGGAGTAGCACAGATACGCAGTATTTT
>few|TRBJ2-7|.|TRBV20-1
CSARVPRDGVSSYEQYF
TGCAGTGCTAGGGTACCAAGGGATGGTGTCTCCTCCTACGAGCAGTACTTC
>.|TRBJ2-1|TRBD2|TRBV12-3/TRBV12-4
CASSLAVAGVYNEQFF
TGTGCCAGCAGTTTAGCGGTAGCGGGAGTCTACAATGAGCAGTTCTTC
>.|TRBJ2-2|TRBD1|TRBV18
CASSPPTGRNTGELFF
TGTGCCAGCTCACCACCGACAGGGAGGAACACCGGGGAGCTGTTTTTT
>many|TRBJ2-1|TRBD2|TRBV29-1
CSARTSGRASEQFF
TGCAGCGCACGGACTAGCGGGAGGGCCTCTGAGCAGTTCTTC
>.|TRBJ2-1|TRBD2|TRBV20-1
CSASLAGEWNEQFF
TGCAGTGCTAGTTTGGCGGGAGAATGGAATGAGCAGTTCTTC
>.|TRBJ2-7|.|TRBV7-8
CASSLAATYSYEQYF
TGTGCCAGCAGCTTAGCCGCGACATACTCCTACGAGCAGTACTTC
>few|TRBJ2-5|TRBD2|TRBV29-1
CSQTSGAQETQYF
TGCAGCCAGACTAGCGGAGCCCAAGAGACCCAGTACTTC
>.|TRBJ1-5|TRBD1|TRBV20-1
CSAREDRGGNQPQHF
TGCAGTGCTAGAGAAGACAGGGGTGGCAATCAGCCCCAGCATTTT